This TCR beta chain appears in the sequencing data of a study of T cells after yellow fever vaccination. TCR cDNA, made by 5'RACE template switching, carried an added universal primer site and UMIs. Each CDR3 protein gets one entry after TCRdb re-called the 5' RACE reads with MiXCR. The data hold some 320,000 distinct CDR3 sequences, with around 4.4% observed a single time. Study-wide points: Researchers noted that a small share of clonotypes showed up in both CD4 and CD8 compartments.

This clonotype was detected only a few times. What it binds is not known. The sample was PBMCs, taken 15 days after the yellow fever booster vaccination. This clonotype was obtained from a man in his late teens or twenties who received the YFV17D yellow fever vaccine.

This CDR3 reads CASSYGTSGPGELFF. The DNA for the CDR3 is TGTGCCAGCAGTTACGGGACTAGCGGCCCCGGGGAGCTGTTTTTT. The chain carries TRBV6-2 or TRBV6-3 and TRBJ2-2; 11 nucleotides match TRBD2. V was clipped by 2 bases and J by 6 bases; unmatched bases: 2. The CDR3 has 15 residues. Germline V gene lookup returns CDR1 MNHEY and CDR2 SVGEGT.